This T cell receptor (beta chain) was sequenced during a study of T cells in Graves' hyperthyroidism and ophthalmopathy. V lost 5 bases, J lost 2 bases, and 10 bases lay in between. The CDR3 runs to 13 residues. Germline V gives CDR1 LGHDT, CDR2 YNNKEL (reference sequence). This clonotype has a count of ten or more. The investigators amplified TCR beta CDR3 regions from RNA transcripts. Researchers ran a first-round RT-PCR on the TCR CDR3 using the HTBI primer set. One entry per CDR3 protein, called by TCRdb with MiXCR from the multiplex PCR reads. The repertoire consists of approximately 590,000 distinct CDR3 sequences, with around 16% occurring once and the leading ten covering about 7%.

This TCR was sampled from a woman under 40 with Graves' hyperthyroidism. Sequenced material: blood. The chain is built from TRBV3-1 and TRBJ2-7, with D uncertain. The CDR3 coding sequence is TGTGCCAGCAGCACGGACGTAACCTACGAGCAGTACTTC. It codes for CASSTDVTYEQYF.